The sequence of this T cell receptor (beta chain) was determined in a study of T cells after yellow fever vaccination. This clonotype came up many times. The CDR3 sequence is 16 residues long. Germline assignment: CDR1 SEHNR and CDR2 FQNEAQ (reference sequence). The V gene lost 6 bases and the J gene lost 6 bases, with 23 bases spanning the gap. From the 5' RACE reads, TCRdb called clonotypes with MiXCR, one entry per CDR3 protein. The sample shows a few hundred thousand distinct CDR3 sequences, about 10% of them seen only once. This sequence originates from a man between 18 and 29 years old who received the YFV17D yellow fever vaccine. This sequence joins TRBV7-9 and TRBJ1-2; the D gene is possibly TRBD1 (6 bases). Here the sequenced sample was CD4+ T cells sorted from PBMCs, taken 5 days after the yellow fever booster vaccination. The CDR3 nucleotides read TGTGCCAGCAGTCGCGACCGGGACACGGATCGGGATGGCTACACCTTC. Amino acid sequence: CASSRDRDTDRDGYTF.